Listed here are 18 T cell receptor beta chains from one sample, sequenced in a study of T cell responses to AZD1222 COVID-19 vaccine. Clones were read by immunoSEQ multiplex PCR, and TCRdb kept only the in-frame ones, dropping some. This table has around 170,000 clones, under 95% appearing once. The sample in question was peripheral blood, obtained on day 0 of AZD1222 vaccination. These receptors were collected from an adult in good health.

The chain is built from TRBV10-3 and TRBJ2-5; no definite D call. The V end lost 6 bases, the J end lost 5 bases, and 10 bases lay between the germline ends. The germline CDR1 and CDR2 sequences are ENHRY and SYGVKD. This CDR3 region has 12 residues. The CDR3: CAIRDSGETQYF. The CDR3 coding sequence is TGTGCCATCAGAGATTCTGGGGAGACCCAGTACTTC.

This rearrangement joins TRBV19 to TRBJ2-6; D unresolved. Per germline, CDR1 LNHDA and CDR2 SQIVND (reference sequence). CDR3 length: 17 amino acids. V lost 4 bases to trimming and J lost 0 bases, with 13 bases between them. The CDR3 DNA sequence: TGTGCCAGTAGTACCCCGGTAGGAAACTCTGGGGCCAACGTCCTGACTTTC. This encodes CASSTPVGNSGANVLTF.

The rearrangement joins TRBV11-3 to TRBJ2-5; weak D call: TRBD2 (7 bases). Germline loops: CDR1 SGHNT, CDR2 YENEEA. The length of the CDR3 is 14 residues. V was cut by 4 bases and J by 2 bases, with 11 bases left in between. In DNA form, the CDR3 reads TGTGCCAGCAGCTCGGGGGGCCGTCAAGAGACCCAGTACTTC. Translating it yields CASSSGGRQETQYF.

The J gene is TRBJ1-2, the V gene TRBV6-6, with unresolved D. The CDR3 spans 11 residues. V lost 3 bases and J lost 5, with 4 bases in between. Germline CDR1 reads MNHNY; CDR2 reads SVGAGI (reference sequence). In nucleotides, the CDR3 is TGTGCCAGCAGTTATGAGTATGGCTACACCTTC. This gives the protein CASSYEYGYTF.

This sequence joins TRBV20-1 and TRBJ2-1; D perhaps matches TRBD1 (5 bases). This CDR3 comprises 11 residues. Deletions cut 4 bases from V and 4 bases from J, with 5 bases between. The germline V gene encodes CDR1 DFQATT and CDR2 SNEGSKA (reference sequence). This chain's CDR3 is CSAKGYNEQFF. CDR3 coding DNA: TGCAGTGCTAAGGGGTACAATGAGCAGTTCTTC.

The chain combines TRBV7-2 with TRBJ2-3; D ambiguous. CDR3 length equals 15 residues. Germline V gene lookup returns CDR1 SGHTA and CDR2 FQGNSA. V was trimmed by 1 base and J by 0 bases, leaving 8 bases between them. The CDR3 region is CASSLGGASTDTQYF. CDR3 nucleotide sequence: TGTGCCAGCAGCTTAGGCGGTGCTAGCACAGATACGCAGTATTTT.

V usage is TRBV5-5 and J usage is TRBJ1-2, with 9 bases identical to TRBD1. J lost 5 bases, V lost 4 bases, and 9 bases had no gene match. CDR1 is SGHKS and CDR2 is YYEKEE in the germline V gene (reference sequence). CDR3 length: 15 amino acids. The CDR3 region has the DNA TGTGCCAGCAGCGATAACCCGGGACAGGGTTATGGCTACACCTTC. It specifies CASSDNPGQGYGYTF.

The rearrangement links TRBV5-5 to TRBJ2-7, with 11 nucleotides matching TRBD1. This CDR3 is 17 amino acids long. Trimming at V came to 2 bases and at J to 3 bases, leaving 10 bases not matched to a gene. Per the germline V gene, CDR1 is SGHKS and CDR2 is YYEKEE (reference sequence). CDR3 sequence reads: CASSLIISGTGGYEQYF. CDR3 nucleotides: TGTGCCAGCAGCTTAATAATATCCGGGACAGGGGGCTACGAGCAGTACTTC.

The chain recombines TRBV27 with TRBJ2-2; TRBD1 matches at 7 bases. With 5 bases clipped from V and 2 bases from J, the junction kept 8 bases outside the gene matches. Germline V gives CDR1 MNHEY, CDR2 SMNVEV (reference sequence). This CDR3 is built from 16 residues. DNA for the CDR3: TGTGCCAGCAGTCTGAAAACAGGGGTCAACACCGGGGAGCTGTTTTTT. It specifies CASSLKTGVNTGELFF.

This chain links TRBV19 with TRBJ1-3; D is perhaps TRBD1 (6 bases). CDR1 and CDR2 (germline): LNHDA, SQIVND (reference sequence). The CDR3 is 14 amino acids. The V end lost 4 bases, the J end lost 0 bases, and 7 bases lay between the germline ends. CDR3: CASSTRGSGNTIYF. The CDR3, as DNA: TGTGCCAGTAGTACCAGGGGCTCTGGAAACACCATATATTTT.

The chain's CDR3 is CASSAGQGGTDTQYF. Written as DNA, the CDR3 is TGTGCCAGTAGTGCCGGACAGGGAGGAACAGATACGCAGTATTTT. This chain links TRBV19 with TRBJ2-3; 8 nucleotides agree with TRBD1. The CDR3 runs 15 residues. CDR1 and CDR2 from the germline V gene are LNHDA and SQIVND (reference sequence). V dropped 5 bases and J dropped 3; count of bases not matched to a gene: 7. Filled out from reference TRBV19 and TRBJ2-3, the complete variable domain reads DGGITQSPKYLFRKEGQNVTLSCEQNLNHDAMYWYRQDPGQGLRLIYYSQIVNDFQKGDIAEGYSVSREKKESFPLTVTSAQKNPTAFYLCASSAGQGGTDTQYFGPGTRLTVL.

Here the CDR3 reads CASSLDARGEKLFF. CDR3 bases: TGTGCCAGCAGTTTAGACGCCCGGGGTGAAAAACTGTTTTTT. This sequence joins TRBV27 and TRBJ1-4; D gene uncertain. V lost 2 bases and J lost 7, with 11 bases in between. Germline CDR1 and CDR2: MNHEY and SMNVEV (reference sequence). The CDR3 has 14 residues. Filled out from reference TRBV27 and TRBJ1-4, the complete variable domain reads EAQVTQNPRYLITVTGKKLTVTCSQNMNHEYMSWYRQDPGLGLRQIYYSMNVEVTDKGDVPEGYKVSRKEKRNFPLILESPSPNQTSLYFCASSLDARGEKLFFGSGTQLSVL.

This clone was recorded once. The V and J genes are TRBV19 and TRBJ2-7; D is unclear. The CDR3 extends over 14 amino acids. The germline V gene has CDR1 LNHDA and CDR2 SQIVND (reference sequence). Between the trimmed V and J ends, which lost 5 bases and 1 base, there was a span of 12 bases. The chain's CDR3 is CASSRKTDSYEQYF. CDR3 in DNA: TGTGCCAGTAGTCGAAAGACGGATTCCTACGAGCAGTACTTC.

This chain links TRBV16 with TRBJ1-2; 10 bases agree with TRBD1. CDR1 is KGHSY, CDR2 FQNENV, per germline. The ends lost 3 bases at V and 4 bases at J; junction bases unmatched: 2. The CDR3 has 14 residues. The CDR3, as DNA: TGTGCCAGCAGCCAGGGACAGGGGATCTATGGCTACACCTTC. Protein product: CASSQGQGIYGYTF.

The V and J genes are TRBV6-2 or TRBV6-3 and TRBJ1-5, with a possible D match to TRBD1 (6 bases). V was shortened by 0 bases and J by 1 base, with 16 bases between the two germline ends. The germline gives CDR1 MNHEY, CDR2 SVGEGT. The CDR3 runs 18 residues. CDR3 nucleotide sequence: TGTGCCAGCAGTTACTCGCTCGGCGGGGGGCTAAGCAATCAGCCCCAGCATTTT. Its translation: CASSYSLGGGLSNQPQHF.

The chain employs TRBV7-2 and TRBJ1-2; the match to TRBD1 covers 8 bases. This CDR3 contains 13 residues. Unmatched junction bases numbered 4, after V lost 3 bases and J lost 7 bases. The V gene's germline CDR1 is SGHTA and CDR2 FQGNSA. This chain's CDR3 is CASSLQGAGGYTF. The CDR3 nucleotides are TGTGCCAGCAGCTTGCAGGGGGCAGGTGGCTACACCTTC.

The chain couples TRBV19 to TRBJ2-1; D not resolved. The CDR3 sequence is 14 residues long. The germline V gene has CDR1 LNHDA and CDR2 SQIVND (reference sequence). Trimming left V 3 bases short and J 3 bases short, with 9 bases between. In DNA form, the CDR3 reads TGTGCCAGTAGTATGGTGGGCCTCTACAATGAGCAGTTCTTC. Protein sequence: CASSMVGLYNEQFF.

The rearrangement joins TRBV19 to TRBJ1-4; TRBD1 might be the D (6 bases). The V gene's germline CDR1 is LNHDA and CDR2 SQIVND (reference sequence). The CDR3 extends over 17 amino acids. V lost 9 bases, J lost 3 bases, and 23 bases lay in between. For the CDR3, the DNA is TGTGCCAGCCAGCCAGGCCAGGGGCGGGCAGCTAATGAAAAACTGTTTTTT. Amino acids: CASQPGQGRAANEKLFF.